This T cell receptor (beta chain) was sequenced during a study of PD-L1 blockade in urothelial cancer. Study as a whole: Patients' atezolizumab regimen, 1,200 mg intravenously every 3 weeks, began around 2014. Blood samples had a median of around 140,000 T cells, roughly 84,000 unique TCRs, and clonality roughly 0.074.

Time point: peripheral blood 6 weeks after treatment start. Locally advanced or metastatic urothelial carcinoma affected the patients. Between the trimmed V and J ends, which lost 1 base and 6 bases, there was a span of 18 bases. Germline V lookup: CDR1 SEHNR, CDR2 FQNEAQ (reference sequence). The CDR3 is 16 residues long. Sequencing used immunoSEQ multiplex PCR; TCRdb keeps in-frame clones, though not all of them. The sample includes under 55,000 clones, roughly four fifths of them seen just once. This sequence was found in a man aged 55 to 69 with urothelial cancer. This chain connects TRBV7-9 to TRBJ1-1; D possibly corresponds to TRBD1 (5 bases). The material was PBMCs, obtained around atezolizumab (anti-PD-L1) treatment. The CDR3 loop reads CASSLVGVRGFAEAFF. The CDR3 DNA is TGTGCCAGCAGCTTAGTAGGGGTCCGAGGTTTCGCTGAAGCTTTCTTT.